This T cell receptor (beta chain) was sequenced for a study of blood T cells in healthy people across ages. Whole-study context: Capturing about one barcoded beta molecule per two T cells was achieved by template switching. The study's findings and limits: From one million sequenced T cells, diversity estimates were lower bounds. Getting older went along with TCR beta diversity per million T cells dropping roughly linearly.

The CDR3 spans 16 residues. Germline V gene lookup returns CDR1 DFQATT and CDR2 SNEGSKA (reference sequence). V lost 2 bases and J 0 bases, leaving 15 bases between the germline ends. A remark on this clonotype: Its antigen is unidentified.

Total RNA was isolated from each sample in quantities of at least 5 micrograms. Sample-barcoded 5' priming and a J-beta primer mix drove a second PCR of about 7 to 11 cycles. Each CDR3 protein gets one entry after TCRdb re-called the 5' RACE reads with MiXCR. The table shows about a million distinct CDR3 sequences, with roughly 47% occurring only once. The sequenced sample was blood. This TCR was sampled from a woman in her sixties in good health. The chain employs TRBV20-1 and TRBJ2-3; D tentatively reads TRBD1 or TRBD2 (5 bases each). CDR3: CSARRGAMPSTDTQYF. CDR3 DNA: TGCAGTGCTAGAAGAGGGGCCATGCCTAGCACAGATACGCAGTATTTT.